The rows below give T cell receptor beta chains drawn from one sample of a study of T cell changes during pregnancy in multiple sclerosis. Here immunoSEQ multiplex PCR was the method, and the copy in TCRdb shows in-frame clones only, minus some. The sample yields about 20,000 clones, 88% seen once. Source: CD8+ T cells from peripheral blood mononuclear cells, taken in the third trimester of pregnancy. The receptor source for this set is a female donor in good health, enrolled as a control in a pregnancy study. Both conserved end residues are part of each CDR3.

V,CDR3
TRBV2,CASRSRDRVREKLFF
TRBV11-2,CASSLGSGGFSSYEQYF
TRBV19,CASSMWREEGYEQYF
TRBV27,CASSLVKGAGTEAFF
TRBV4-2,CASSQFTGAASGANVLTF
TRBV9,CASSVEGRGAGTDTQYF
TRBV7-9,CASSPRQGAEETQYF
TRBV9,CASSPGRVVEREQYF
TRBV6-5,CASSYGQGSNQPQHF
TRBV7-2,CASSLANTQREQYF
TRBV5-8,CASSLGLAGGDEQFF
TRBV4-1,CASSQELRRGPNSPLHF
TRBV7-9,CASSLEGGEQFF
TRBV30,CAWSGSGGLGQPQHF
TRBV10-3,CATQNRGDGYTF
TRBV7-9,CASSGVAGEADTQYF
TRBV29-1,CSVDLAGLSSYNEQFF
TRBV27,CASSFQNQPQHF
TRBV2,CASSDGGGSGEKLFF
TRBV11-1,CASSLATGPKNIQYF
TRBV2,CASSGLGGSSYNEQFF
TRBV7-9,CASSLQGIGNTIYF
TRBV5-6,CASSSGISYGYTF
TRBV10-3,CAISEPERGLEETQYF
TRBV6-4,CASSEGQGASDTQYF
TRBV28,CASSMRPGQPKYEQYF
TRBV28,CASSLSWTSGEISYEQYF
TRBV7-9,CASSVVQGVSYEQYF
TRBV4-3,CASSQVIPSGSSKNIQYF
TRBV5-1,CASSPGARVVYEQYF
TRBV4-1,CASSQDSGLAKNIQYF
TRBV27,CASSYLAGQLDEQFF
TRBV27,CASSPIGTGDEQYF
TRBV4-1,CASSQARGSYEQYF
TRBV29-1,CSYTGGPSYEQYF
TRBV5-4,CASSFRGRTSEQYF
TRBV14,CASSQGPDRVHYGYTF
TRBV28,CASSLVAGAPYEQYF
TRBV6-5,CASSRTRTSAYEQYF
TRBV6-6,CASTKRGRATVDEQYF
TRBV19,CASSMVPRVHGYTF
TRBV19,CASSGGRGFDEQYF
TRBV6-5,CASSHFEAYEQYF
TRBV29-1,CSVEGEGSDTGELFF
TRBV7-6,CASSPRFGPGELFF
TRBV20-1,CSAIEEAGYTF
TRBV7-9,CASSLERRTGYEQYF
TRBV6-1,CASSAGQGVYEQYF
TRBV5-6,CASSWGAAKLFF
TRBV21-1,CASSKGSGDKNIQYF
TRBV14,CASSQQWTGAYEQYF
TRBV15,CATSRERLGPDGYNEQFF
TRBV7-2,CASSARAGGANEKLFF
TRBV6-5,CASSLQGMESPLHF
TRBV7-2,CASSSEGQLITYGYTF
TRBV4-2,CASSQFGSYNEQFF
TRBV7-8,CASSPSEDPLPQHF
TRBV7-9,CASSLSGTGINEQYF
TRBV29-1,CSVVAEGMVGYTF